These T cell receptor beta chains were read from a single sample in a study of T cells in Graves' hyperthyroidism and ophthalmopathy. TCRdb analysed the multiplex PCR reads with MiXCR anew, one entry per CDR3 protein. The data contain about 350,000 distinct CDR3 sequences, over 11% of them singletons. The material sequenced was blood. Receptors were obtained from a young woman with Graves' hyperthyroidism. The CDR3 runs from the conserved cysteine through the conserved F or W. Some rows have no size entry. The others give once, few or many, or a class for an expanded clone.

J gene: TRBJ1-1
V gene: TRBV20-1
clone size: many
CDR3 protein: CSARDNTAFF

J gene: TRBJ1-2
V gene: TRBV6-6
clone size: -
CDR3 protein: CASSYSPRTASGYTF

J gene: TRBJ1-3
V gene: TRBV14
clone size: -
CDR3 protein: CASSQGQYAGNTIYF

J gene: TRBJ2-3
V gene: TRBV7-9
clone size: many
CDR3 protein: CASSSWTGGDTQYF

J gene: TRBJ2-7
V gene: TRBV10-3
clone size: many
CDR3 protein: CATGTRNEQYF

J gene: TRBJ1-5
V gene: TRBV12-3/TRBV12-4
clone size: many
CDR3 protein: CASSLAGGNQPQHF

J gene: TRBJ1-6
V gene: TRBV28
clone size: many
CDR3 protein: CASSLYAKGGVPLHF

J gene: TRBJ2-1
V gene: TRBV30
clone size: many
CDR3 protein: CAWSPGLEQFF

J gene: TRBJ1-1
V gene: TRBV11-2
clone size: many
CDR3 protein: CASSRPGGSPEAFF

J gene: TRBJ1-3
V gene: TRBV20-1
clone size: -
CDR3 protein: CSAKRGQIVSGNTIYF

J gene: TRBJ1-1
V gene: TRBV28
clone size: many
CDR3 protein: CASSLLGNTEAFF

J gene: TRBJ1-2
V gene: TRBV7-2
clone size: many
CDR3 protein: CASSRDREDGYTF

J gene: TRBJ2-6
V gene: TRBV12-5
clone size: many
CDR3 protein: CASGVDGANVLTF

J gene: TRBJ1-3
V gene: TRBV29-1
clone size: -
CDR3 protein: CSVVDSSEGNTIYF

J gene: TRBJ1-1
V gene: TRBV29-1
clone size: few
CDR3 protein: CSATGQGMNTEAFF

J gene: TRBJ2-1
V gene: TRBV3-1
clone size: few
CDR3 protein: CASSQSQRSNEQFF

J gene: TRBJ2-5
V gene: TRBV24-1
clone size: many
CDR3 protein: CATSGAGGAETQYF

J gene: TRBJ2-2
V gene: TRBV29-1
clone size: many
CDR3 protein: CSVQTGARLGGELFF

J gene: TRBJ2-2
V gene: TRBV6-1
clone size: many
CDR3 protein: CASNTGQGATGELFF

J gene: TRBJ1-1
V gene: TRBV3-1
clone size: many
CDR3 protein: CASSQDRVGEAFF

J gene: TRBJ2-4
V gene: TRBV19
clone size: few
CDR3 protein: CASRLTDGQNIQYF

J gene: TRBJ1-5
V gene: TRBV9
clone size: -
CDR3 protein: CASSGGYNQPQHF

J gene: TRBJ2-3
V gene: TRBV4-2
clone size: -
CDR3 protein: CASSLLTSTDTQYF

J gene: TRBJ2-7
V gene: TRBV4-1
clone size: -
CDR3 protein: CASSQPLTRLGPAYEQYF

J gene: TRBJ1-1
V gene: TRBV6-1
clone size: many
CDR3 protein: CASREDRNTEAFF

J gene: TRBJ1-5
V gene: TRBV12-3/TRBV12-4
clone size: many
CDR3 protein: CASSLGGLGGGNQPQHF

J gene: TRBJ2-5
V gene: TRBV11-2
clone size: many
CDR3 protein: CASSLDGQGETQYF

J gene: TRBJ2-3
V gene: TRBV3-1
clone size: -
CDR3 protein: CASSQDPHRQNTQYF

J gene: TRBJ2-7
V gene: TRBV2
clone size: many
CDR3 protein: CASTGTSSYEQYF

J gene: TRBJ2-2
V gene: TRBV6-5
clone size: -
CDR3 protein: CASSYRREGTGELFF

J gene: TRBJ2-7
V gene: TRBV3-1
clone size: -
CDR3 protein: CASSLAGKETYEQYF

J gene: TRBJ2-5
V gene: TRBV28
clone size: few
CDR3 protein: CASSFVDVRETQYF

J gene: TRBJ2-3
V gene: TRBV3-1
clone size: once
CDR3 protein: CASSQEGHTDTQYF

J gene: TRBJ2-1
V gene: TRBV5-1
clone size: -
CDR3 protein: CASSFFSSYNEQFF

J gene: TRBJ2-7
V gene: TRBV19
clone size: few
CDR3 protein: CASSIGSSATYEQYF

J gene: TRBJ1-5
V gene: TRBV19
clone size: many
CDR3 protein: CASSTVVGAVNQPQHF

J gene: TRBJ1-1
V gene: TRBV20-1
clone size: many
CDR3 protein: CSARGAGYYTEAFF

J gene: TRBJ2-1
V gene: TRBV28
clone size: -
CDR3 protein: CASTDEQFF

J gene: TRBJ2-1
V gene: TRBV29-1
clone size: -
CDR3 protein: CSVKGRDRVGLGEQFF

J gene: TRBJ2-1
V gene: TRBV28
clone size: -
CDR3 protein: CASRAREGHNEQFF

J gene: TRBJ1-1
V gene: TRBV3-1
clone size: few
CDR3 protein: CASSQGVPGAGAFF

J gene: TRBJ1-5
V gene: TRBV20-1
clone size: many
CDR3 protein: CSAHRGNQPQHF